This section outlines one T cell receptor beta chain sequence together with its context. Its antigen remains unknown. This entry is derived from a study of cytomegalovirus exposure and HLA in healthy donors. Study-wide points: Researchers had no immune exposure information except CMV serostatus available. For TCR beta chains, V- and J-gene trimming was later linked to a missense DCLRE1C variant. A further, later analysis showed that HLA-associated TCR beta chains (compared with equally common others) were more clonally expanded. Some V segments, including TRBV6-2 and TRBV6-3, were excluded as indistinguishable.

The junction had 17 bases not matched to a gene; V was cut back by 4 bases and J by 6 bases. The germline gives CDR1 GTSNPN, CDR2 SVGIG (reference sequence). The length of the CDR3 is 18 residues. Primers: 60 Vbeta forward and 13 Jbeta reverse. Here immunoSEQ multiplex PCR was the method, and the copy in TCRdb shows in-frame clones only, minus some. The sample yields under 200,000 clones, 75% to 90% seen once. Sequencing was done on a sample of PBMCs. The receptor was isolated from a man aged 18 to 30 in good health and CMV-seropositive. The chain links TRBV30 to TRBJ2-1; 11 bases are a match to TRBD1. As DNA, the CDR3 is TGTGCCTGGAAGCTCGTCAGGGACAGGGGGGTGTTCGTCAATGAGCAGTTCTTC. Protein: CAWKLVRDRGVFVNEQFF. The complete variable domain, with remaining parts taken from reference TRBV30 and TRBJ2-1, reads SQTIHQWPATLVQPVGSPLSLECTVEGTSNPNLYWYRQAAGRGLQLLFYSVGIGQISSEVPQNLSASRPQDRQFILSSKKLLLSDSGFYLCAWKLVRDRGVFVNEQFFGPGTRLTVL.